This passage covers 26 T cell receptor beta chains from one sample sequenced in a study of beta chain features in type 1 diabetes. Sequencing targeted expressed TCRB transcripts, as all isolated RNA had been reverse transcribed. Profiling relied on immunoSEQ multiplex PCR, and the TCRdb table lists in-frame clones only, not all of them. The repertoire consists of a few hundred thousand clones, with over 8.5% occurring once and the leading ten covering about 0.64%. These receptors have no identified antigens. Study-level results: Shorter TCRB CDR3s, moderately but significantly so, were found in Type 1 diabetes patients in all four CD4+ subsets.

Material: central memory CD4+ T cells from blood. These receptors all stem from a man aged 30 to 45 with type 1 diabetes.

This clone was seen only a few times. V usage is TRBV28 and J usage is TRBJ2-7; D unresolved. The germline V and J ends were trimmed by 8 bases and 0 bases, with 8 bases remaining between them. CDR1 MDHEN and CDR2 SYDVKM come from the germline V gene. CDR3 size: 12 residues. The CDR3 DNA follows: TGTGCCAGCTTCAGAAACTCCTACGAGCAGTACTTC. Its protein is CASFRNSYEQYF.

This clone was seen a handful of times. V is TRBV9 and J is TRBJ2-2; 14 bases agree with TRBD2. The junction had 9 bases not matched to a gene; V was cut back by 3 bases and J by 5 bases. The length of the CDR3 is 18 residues. CDR1 and CDR2 (germline): SGDLS, YYNGEE. CDR3 coding DNA: TGTGCCAGCAGCGGATCGGGACTAGCGGGAGTTTTAACCGGGGAGCTGTTTTTT. This sequence encodes CASSGSGLAGVLTGELFF.

The chain is built from TRBV5-1 and TRBJ2-3; 7 positions agree with TRBD2. The CDR3 spans 16 residues. Germline CDR1 is SGHRS and CDR2 is YFSETQ. V was pared by 3 bases and J by 4 bases, with 11 bases of the junction left unmatched. CDR3 residues: CASSSLGREEADTQYF. In DNA, the CDR3 is TGCGCCAGCAGCTCCCTCGGTCGGGAGGAGGCAGATACGCAGTATTTT.

This clone was detected ten times or more. The chain carries TRBV29-1 and TRBJ2-3; tentative D call: TRBD2 (6 bases). The CDR3 runs to 13 residues. The germline V gene encodes CDR1 SQVTM and CDR2 ANQGSEA. Deletions cut 6 bases from V and 6 bases from J, with 16 bases between. The CDR3 reads CSVAPGGEDTQYF. The CDR3, as DNA: TGCAGCGTCGCCCCCGGCGGGGAGGATACGCAGTATTTT.

The genes are TRBV4-2 and TRBJ2-5; D uncertain. The ends were cut back, 5 bases at V and 6 bases at J, with 16 bases in the middle. The CDR3 extends over 14 amino acids. The germline gives CDR1 LGHNA, CDR2 YNFKEQ. As DNA, the CDR3 is TGTGCCAGCAGCTTAAGGGAAGAAGAGAAGACCCAGTACTTC. Protein product: CASSLREEEKTQYF.

In this sample, this clone turned up a few times. The rearrangement links TRBV6-6 to TRBJ1-2, with a possible D match to TRBD1 (5 bases). V was clipped by 8 bases and J by 3 bases, with 13 bases between them. The CDR3 consists of 13 residues. CDR1 and CDR2 (germline): MNHNY, SVGAGI (reference sequence). The DNA of the CDR3 is TGTGCCAGCCTTAGGCAGGGCGACTATGGCTACACCTTC. It yields the protein CASLRQGDYGYTF.

A word on this clone: The same CDR3 arises from other DNA sequences in this sample as well. This chain uses TRBV5-1 with TRBJ1-2; 7 positions match TRBD1. The CDR3 has 14 amino acids. With V trimmed by 0 bases and J by 4 bases, 3 bases remained unmatched. CDR1 is SGHRS, CDR2 YFSETQ, per germline. CDR3 in amino acids: CASSLGQGSYGYTF. The CDR3 DNA reads TGCGCCAGCAGCTTGGGACAGGGAAGCTATGGCTACACCTTC.

This clone showed up just a few times. The chain is built from TRBV5-1 and TRBJ1-3, with D unclear. The length of the CDR3 is 13 residues. V was pared by 7 bases and J by 0 bases, with 8 bases between. Germline V gene data show CDR1 as SGHRS and CDR2 as YFSETQ. The CDR3 DNA reads as TGCGCCAGCCGTCCGGACTCTGGAAACACCATATATTTT. Translating gives CASRPDSGNTIYF.

This chain joins TRBV6-6 and TRBJ2-5; unclear D gene. The J call may be incorrect, as the DNA end agrees better with TRBJ2-7. Germline V gives CDR1 MNHNY, CDR2 SVGAGI (reference sequence). The CDR3 contains 14 residues. The CDR3 DNA reads TGTGCCAGCACCCCTCAGGCGGATACCTACGAGCAGTACTTC. Translation gives CASTPQADTYEQYF.

The chain carries TRBV28 and TRBJ2-3; 7 bases agree with TRBD2. The germline gives CDR1 MDHEN, CDR2 SYDVKM. CDR3 length: 14 amino acids. V was pared by 11 bases and J by 4 bases, with 12 bases of the junction left unmatched. The CDR3 here is CAGGGDGGADTQYF. DNA of the CDR3: TGTGCCGGTGGGGGGGACGGAGGGGCAGATACGCAGTATTTT.

The V and J genes are TRBV5-8 and TRBJ1-1, with D hard to call. Germline CDR1 reads SGHTS; CDR2 reads YDEGEE. The CDR3 covers 12 residues. V lost 4 bases and J 11 bases, leaving 15 bases between the germline ends. CDR3 DNA: TGTGCCAGCAGCCCTGAGAGGTGGATGGCTTTCTTT. Its protein is CASSPERWMAFF. Using reference TRBV5-8 and TRBJ1-1 for the parts outside the CDR3, the full variable domain is EAGVTQSPTHLIKTRGQQATLRCSPISGHTSVYWYQQALGLGLQFLLWYDEGEERNRGNFPPRFSGRQFPNYSSELNVNALELEDSALYLCASSPERWMAFFGQGTRLTVV.

This clone was seen more than once but under ten times. The gene calls are TRBV25-1 and TRBJ1-2, with D perhaps TRBD1 (5 bases). The CDR3 runs to 16 residues. Germline V CDR1 and CDR2: MGHDK, SYGVNS. V lost 4 bases and J lost 2, with 17 bases in between. CDR3 sequence reads: CASSGWDRPSNYGYTF. CDR3 coding DNA: TGTGCCAGCAGTGGGTGGGACCGCCCCTCGAACTATGGCTACACCTTC.

This clone was recorded many times. The rearrangement links TRBV14 to TRBJ2-1; tentatively, D is TRBD2 (7 bases). This CDR3 has 15 residues. V lost 9 bases and J 0 bases, leaving 15 bases between the germline ends. Germline V gene data show CDR1 as SGHDN and CDR2 as FVKESK. CDR3 region: CAREGGLSSYNEQFF. DNA for the CDR3: TGTGCCAGAGAGGGGGGACTAAGCTCCTACAATGAGCAGTTCTTC. Using reference TRBV14 and TRBJ2-1 for the parts outside the CDR3, the full variable domain is EAGVTQFPSHSVIEKGQTVTLRCDPISGHDNLYWYRRVMGKEIKFLLHFVKESKQDESGMPNNRFLAERTGGTYSTLKVQPAELEDSGVYFCAREGGLSSYNEQFFGPGTRLTVL.

The rearrangement joins TRBV7-9 to TRBJ1-2; 7 nucleotides line up with TRBD1. CDR1 is SEHNR and CDR2 is FQNEAQ in the germline V gene (reference sequence). Germline trimming cut 4 bases from V and 5 bases from J; bases unmatched to any gene: 10. This CDR3 comprises 15 residues. CDR3 bases: TGTGCCAGCAGCTCCGACAGGGTCTCTAGGTATGGCTACACCTTC. Residues: CASSSDRVSRYGYTF.

V gene TRBV9 combines with J gene TRBJ2-5; 12 positions match TRBD2. CDR1 is SGDLS, CDR2 YYNGEE, per germline. The CDR3 contains 16 residues. V lost 0 bases to trimming and J lost 5 bases; unmatched junction nucleotides: 5. This chain's CDR3 is CASSVGGGTSGETQYF. CDR3 nucleotides: TGTGCCAGCAGCGTAGGGGGTGGGACTAGCGGGGAGACCCAGTACTTC.

V gene TRBV5-4 combines with J gene TRBJ2-2; maybe TRBD1 (5 bases). Trimming left V 4 bases short and J 1 base short, with 11 bases between. The germline V gene encodes CDR1 SGHNT and CDR2 YYREEE (reference sequence). The CDR3 spans 15 residues. The CDR3 DNA reads as TGTGCCAGCAGCGCACCCACAGGGAACACCGGGGAGCTGTTTTTT. This sequence encodes CASSAPTGNTGELFF.

The gene calls are TRBV6-1 and TRBJ2-7; 9 positions match TRBD2. Looked up from germline, CDR1 is MNHNS and CDR2 is SASEGT. The CDR3 runs 14 residues. Unmatched junction bases numbered 9, after V lost 7 bases and J lost 5 bases. The CDR3 bases are TGTGCCAGCACCGTAGCGGGAGAGGTTCACGAGCAGTACTTC. It translates to CASTVAGEVHEQYF.

The CDR3 region has the DNA TGTGCCAGCAGTTTCCTCAGGGGAACGAGGGGAAACACCATATATTTT. Encoded protein: CASSFLRGTRGNTIYF. The chain joins TRBV28 to TRBJ1-3; the D gene is possibly TRBD1 (6 bases). V was shortened by 3 bases and J by 4 bases, with 16 bases between the two germline ends. The CDR3 length is 16 residues. CDR1 is MDHEN, CDR2 SYDVKM, per germline.

The chain uses TRBV9 and TRBJ2-3; TRBD2 agrees at 9 bases. CDR1 and CDR2 from the germline V gene are SGDLS and YYNGEE. This CDR3 has 14 residues. Trimming cost V 5 bases and J 1 base; bases outside gene matches: 2. CDR3 nucleotide sequence: TGTGCCAGCAGGAGGACTAGCGGCACAGATACGCAGTATTTT. It yields the protein CASRRTSGTDTQYF.

The V call is TRBV4-2, the J call TRBJ1-5, with D unresolved. This CDR3 has 15 residues. Germline CDR1 LGHNA, CDR2 YNFKEQ. The ends were cut back, 0 bases at V and 5 bases at J, with 11 bases in the middle. The CDR3 DNA follows: TGTGCCAGCAGCCAAGATGGGCAGCCTGATCAGCCCCAGCATTTT. This gives the protein CASSQDGQPDQPQHF.

The chain joins TRBV7-2 to TRBJ1-1; D not resolved. The germline V gene encodes CDR1 SGHTA and CDR2 FQGNSA. CDR3 size: 14 residues. Trimming took 5 bases from V and 1 from J, leaving 11 bases between them. Written as DNA, the CDR3 is TGTGCCAGCAGCACGCAGGCGGGGAACACTGAAGCTTTCTTT. It specifies CASSTQAGNTEAFF.

In this sample, this clone turned up a few times. The rearrangement joins TRBV30 to TRBJ1-5; 8 positions agree with TRBD1. The CDR3 length is 13 residues. From germline, CDR1 is GTSNPN and CDR2 SVGIG (reference sequence). V lost 6 bases and J lost 4; bases outside the gene matches: 5. The CDR3 DNA is TGTGCCTGTGGACAGGGCGAAAATCAGCCCCAGCATTTT. The encoded protein is CACGQGENQPQHF.

The chain combines TRBV2 with TRBJ2-7; D possibly matches TRBD1 or TRBD2 (5 bases each). There are 14 residues in the CDR3. The germline V gene encodes CDR1 SNHLY and CDR2 FYNNEI. V lost 8 bases to trimming and J lost 3 bases, with 17 bases between them. The CDR3 DNA reads TGTGCCAGCCTGAGGGACCGCAGTAACTACGAGCAGTACTTC. Its translation is CASLRDRSNYEQYF.

This clone was seen a handful of times. This rearrangement joins TRBV7-3 to TRBJ2-3, with D possibly matching TRBD2 (5 bases). The CDR3 has 13 residues. Per the germline V gene, CDR1 is SGHTA and CDR2 is FQGTGA. V was clipped by 6 bases and J by 5 bases, with 12 bases between them. CDR3 sequence: CASSIGVGDTQYF. The DNA for the CDR3 is TGTGCCAGCAGTATCGGGGTGGGAGATACGCAGTATTTT. The full variable domain, in which reference TRBV7-3 and TRBJ2-3 provide the parts outside the CDR3, is GAGVSQTPSNKVTEKGKYVELRCDPISGHTALYWYRQSLGQGPEFLIYFQGTGAADDSGLPNDRFFAVRPEGSVSTLKIQRTERGDSAVYLCASSIGVGDTQYFGPGTRLTVL.

The genes are TRBV4-1 and TRBJ2-7; D might be TRBD1 (5 bases). The CDR3 has 13 residues. The V and J ends lost 3 bases and 6 bases respectively, with 12 bases between them. CDR1 and CDR2 from the germline V gene are MGHRA and YSYEKL. The CDR3 DNA reads TGCGCCAGCAGCCAGCCTTTAGGGGTCGAGCAGTACTTC. Protein product: CASSQPLGVEQYF.

This clone was counted only a few times. The chain couples TRBV7-3 to TRBJ2-5, with D perhaps given as TRBD1 or TRBD2 (5 bases each). Germline V gene data show CDR1 as SGHTA and CDR2 as FQGTGA. The CDR3 covers 14 residues. The V end was cut by 5 bases, the J end by 1 base, with 11 bases between. CDR3 sequence: CASSLSGAQETQYF. CDR3 DNA sequence: TGTGCCAGCAGCCTATCCGGGGCCCAAGAGACCCAGTACTTC.